These 9 T cell receptor beta chains were sequenced from one sample in a study of shared clonotypes between healthy human individuals. Clones were read by immunoSEQ multiplex PCR, and TCRdb kept only the in-frame ones, dropping some. The sample shows some 1,400,000 clones, around 95% of them seen only once. Sequencing input: naive CD4+ T cells sorted from blood. Subset denoted: CD45RA+ positively selected. These receptors came from a man under 40 in good health.

This clone was seen just once. V gene TRBV7-8 combines with J gene TRBJ1-2, with D unclear. The CDR3 spans 14 residues. Trimming left V 2 bases short and J 0 bases short, with 7 bases between. From germline, CDR1 is SGHVS and CDR2 FQNEAQ. DNA of the CDR3: TGTGCCAGCAGCTTAAAGGGAGCTAACTATGGCTACACCTTC. The encoded protein is CASSLKGANYGYTF.

This chain joins TRBV7-3 and TRBJ2-3; no reliable D call. The germline V and J ends were trimmed by 2 bases and 4 bases, with 19 bases remaining between them. Germline loops: CDR1 SGHTA, CDR2 FQGTGA. The CDR3 spans 17 residues. The CDR3 DNA reads as TGTGCCAGCAGCTTACTATCCAGCCCCTTTTCCCCAGATACGCAGTATTTT. This encodes CASSLLSSPFSPDTQYF.

The J gene is TRBJ2-5, the V gene TRBV7-9; D is possibly TRBD1 or TRBD2 (5 bases each). Germline CDR1 and CDR2: SEHNR and FQNEAQ (reference sequence). The CDR3 contains 14 residues. V lost 4 bases, J lost 9 bases, and 18 bases lay in between. CDR3 nucleotide sequence: TGTGCCAGCAGCTCTGGACTCAGTGGGGCGTCCCAGTACTTC. Amino acid sequence: CASSSGLSGASQYF.

This rearrangement joins TRBV5-6 to TRBJ1-1; no reliable D call. Germline assignment: CDR1 SGHDT and CDR2 YYEEEE. Trimming shortened V by 0 bases and J by 1 base, and 10 bases separated the two germline ends. CDR3 length equals 15 residues. The CDR3: CASSLDLSGNTEAFF. The CDR3 nucleotides read TGTGCCAGCAGCTTGGATTTGTCGGGGAACACTGAAGCTTTCTTT.

The V and J genes are TRBV7-2 and TRBJ1-1; D gene uncertain. The CDR3 has 17 residues. Trimming took off 0 bases at V and 3 bases at J, with 17 bases between the two ends. Germline values: CDR1 SGHTA, CDR2 FQGNSA. CDR3 bases: TGTGCCAGCAGCTTAGCACGGAGAAGGGTCTTGTACACTGAAGCTTTCTTT. This encodes CASSLARRRVLYTEAFF.

The chain has TRBV18 and TRBJ2-1; 12 nucleotides match TRBD2. Germline values: CDR1 KGHSH, CDR2 LQKENI. CDR3 length: 18 residues. The trim removed 3 bases at V and 9 bases at J, leaving 15 bases unmatched. CDR3 loop: CASSPLDVRLAGEGEQFF. CDR3 sequence (DNA): TGTGCCAGCTCACCGTTGGACGTCCGACTAGCGGGAGAAGGTGAGCAGTTCTTC.

The chain couples TRBV28 to TRBJ2-1, with D uncertain. The CDR3 spans 13 residues. CDR1 is MDHEN, CDR2 SYDVKM, per germline. Trimming stripped 1 base from V and 8 bases from J, with 9 bases between. CDR3 sequence: CASSLSSRDEQFF. The CDR3 DNA sequence: TGTGCCAGCAGTTTATCAAGTCGCGATGAGCAGTTCTTC.

This sequence joins TRBV6-5 and TRBJ1-2, with D possibly TRBD1 on 6 matching bases. Germline-derived CDR1 and CDR2 are MNHEY and SVGAGI. V was shortened by 6 bases and J by 5 bases, with 16 bases between the two germline ends. The CDR3 runs to 14 residues. In DNA form, the CDR3 reads TGTGCCAGCAGACCCGGGGGGCCCCTATATGGCTACACCTTC. This translates into CASRPGGPLYGYTF.

Worth noting for this clone: The identical CDR3 is also encoded by other nucleotide sequences in the sample. CDR3 amino acids: CASSLIPTDTQYF. In DNA form, the CDR3 reads TGCGCCAGCAGCTTGATTCCTACAGATACGCAGTATTTT. V is TRBV5-1 and J is TRBJ2-3; D is ambiguous. There are 13 residues in the CDR3. Trimming stripped 1 base from V and 3 bases from J, with 6 bases between. The germline CDR1 and CDR2 sequences are SGHRS and YFSETQ.